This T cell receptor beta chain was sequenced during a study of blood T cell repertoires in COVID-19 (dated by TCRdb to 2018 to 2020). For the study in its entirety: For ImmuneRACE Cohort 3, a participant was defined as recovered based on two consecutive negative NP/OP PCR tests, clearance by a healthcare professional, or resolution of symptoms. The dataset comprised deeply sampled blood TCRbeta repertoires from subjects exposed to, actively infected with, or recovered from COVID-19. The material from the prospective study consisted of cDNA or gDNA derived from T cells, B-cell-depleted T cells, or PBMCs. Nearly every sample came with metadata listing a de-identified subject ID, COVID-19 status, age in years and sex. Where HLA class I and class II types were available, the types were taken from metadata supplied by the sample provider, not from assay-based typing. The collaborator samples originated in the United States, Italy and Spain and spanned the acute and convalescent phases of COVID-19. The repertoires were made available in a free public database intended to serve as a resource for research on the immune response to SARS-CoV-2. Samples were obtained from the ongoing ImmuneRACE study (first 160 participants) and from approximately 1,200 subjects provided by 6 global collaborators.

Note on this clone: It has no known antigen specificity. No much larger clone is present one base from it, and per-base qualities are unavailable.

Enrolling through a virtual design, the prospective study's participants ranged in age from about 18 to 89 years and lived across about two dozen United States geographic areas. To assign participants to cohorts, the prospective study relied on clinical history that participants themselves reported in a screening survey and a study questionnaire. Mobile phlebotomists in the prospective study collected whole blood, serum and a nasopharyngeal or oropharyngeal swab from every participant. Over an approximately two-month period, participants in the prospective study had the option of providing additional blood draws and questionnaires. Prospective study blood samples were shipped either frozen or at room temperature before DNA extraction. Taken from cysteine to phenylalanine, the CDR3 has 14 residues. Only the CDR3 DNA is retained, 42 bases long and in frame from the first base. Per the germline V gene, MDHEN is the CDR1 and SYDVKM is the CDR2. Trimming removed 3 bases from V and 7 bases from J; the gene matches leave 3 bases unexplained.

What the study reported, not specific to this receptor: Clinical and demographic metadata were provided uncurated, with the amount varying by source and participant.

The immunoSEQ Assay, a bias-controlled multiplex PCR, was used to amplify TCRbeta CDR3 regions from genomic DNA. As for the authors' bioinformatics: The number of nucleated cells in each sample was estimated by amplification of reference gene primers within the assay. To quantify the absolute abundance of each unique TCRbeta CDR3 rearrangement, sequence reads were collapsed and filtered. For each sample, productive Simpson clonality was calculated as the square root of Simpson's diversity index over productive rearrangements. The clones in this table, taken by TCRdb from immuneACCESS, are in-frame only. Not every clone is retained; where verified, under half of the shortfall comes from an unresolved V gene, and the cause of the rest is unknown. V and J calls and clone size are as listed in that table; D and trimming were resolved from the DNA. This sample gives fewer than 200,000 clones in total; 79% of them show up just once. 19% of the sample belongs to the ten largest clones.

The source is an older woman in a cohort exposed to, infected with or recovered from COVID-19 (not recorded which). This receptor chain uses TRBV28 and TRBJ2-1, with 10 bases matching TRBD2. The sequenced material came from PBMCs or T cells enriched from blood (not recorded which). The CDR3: CASSLGSGRNEQFF. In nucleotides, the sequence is TGTGCCAGCAGTTTGGGTAGCGGGAGGAATGAGCAGTTCTTC.